The rows below give T cell receptor beta chains drawn from one sample of a study of cytomegalovirus exposure and HLA in healthy donors. Data came from immunoSEQ multiplex PCR; TCRdb stores just in-frame clones and leaves some out. In the table there are 150,000 to 200,000 clones, around 74% of which are singletons. Sequencing used PBMCs. The receptors here all came from a female donor in good health and CMV-seronegative. Each CDR3 is given with its conserved first and last residue. Fields, in order: D gene, V gene, clone size, J gene, CDR3 protein, CDR3 DNA. D genes are given only for firm matches. Clone size is not always given. Where it is, it says once, few, many or a class for expanded clones.

TRBD2,TRBV6-6,-,TRBJ2-5,CASRPLAGDAEWTQYF,TGTGCCAGCCGACCCTTGGCGGGGGACGCCGAGTGGACCCAGTACTTC
-,TRBV28,-,TRBJ1-2,CASSFGGAGDQISYTF,TGTGCCAGCAGTTTTGGGGGGGCAGGGGACCAAATCAGCTACACCTTC
-,TRBV9,once,TRBJ2-7,CASSVASGEQYF,TGTGCCAGCAGCGTAGCATCGGGGGAGCAGTACTTC
-,TRBV30,-,TRBJ2-1,CAWSVTYHNEQFF,TGTGCCTGGAGTGTTACCTACCACAATGAGCAGTTCTTC
TRBD2,TRBV10-3,-,TRBJ2-2,CAISAVWREGNTGELFF,TGTGCCATCAGTGCCGTATGGCGGGAGGGGAACACCGGGGAGCTGTTTTTT
-,TRBV5-1,-,TRBJ2-1,CASRKEVLSSYNEQFF,TGCGCCAGCAGAAAGGAGGTATTGAGCTCCTACAATGAGCAGTTCTTC
TRBD2,TRBV4-3,-,TRBJ2-7,CASSYTSGGNSYEQYF,TGCGCCAGCAGCTATACGAGCGGGGGGAACTCCTACGAGCAGTACTTC
-,TRBV4-3,-,TRBJ1-4,CASSQDRGYEKLFF,TGCGCCAGCAGCCAAGACAGGGGTTACGAAAAACTGTTTTTT
TRBD1,TRBV27,-,TRBJ1-2,CASMEQGGPIGGYTF,TGTGCCAGCATGGAACAGGGGGGTCCCATTGGTGGCTACACCTTC
TRBD2,TRBV9,few,TRBJ2-7,CASSVEIAGVYEQYF,TGTGCCAGCAGCGTAGAAATAGCGGGAGTCTACGAGCAGTACTTC
-,TRBV11-2,-,TRBJ1-1,CASSLGAGWTEAFF,TGTGCCAGCAGCTTAGGAGCAGGATGGACTGAAGCTTTCTTT
TRBD1,TRBV29-1,-,TRBJ2-5,CSVSGTGEKETQYF,TGCAGCGTTTCCGGGACAGGGGAAAAAGAGACCCAGTACTTC
TRBD2,TRBV5-1,-,TRBJ2-3,CASSRGGGGTDTQYF,TGCGCCAGCAGCCGCGGGGGGGGAGGCACAGATACGCAGTATTTT
TRBD1,TRBV5-6,few,TRBJ2-5,CASSELGQYQETQYF,TGTGCCAGCAGCGAACTGGGACAGTACCAAGAGACCCAGTACTTC
TRBD1,TRBV7-9,-,TRBJ1-1,CASSWDRGSAFF,TGTGCCAGCAGCTGGGACAGGGGGTCCGCTTTCTTT
-,TRBV28,-,TRBJ2-7,CASSLPGSYEQYF,TGTGCCAGCAGTTTACCAGGCTCCTACGAGCAGTACTTC
TRBD2,TRBV4-3,once,TRBJ2-2,CASSQVRLAGGQVAGELFF,TGCGCCAGCAGCCAAGTCCGGCTAGCGGGGGGGCAGGTCGCCGGGGAGCTGTTTTTT
TRBD1,TRBV10-3,-,TRBJ1-1,CAISGGQPEAFF,TGTGCCATCAGTGGGGGACAGCCTGAAGCTTTCTTT
TRBD2,TRBV2,-,TRBJ2-5,CASSEVAGGLETQYF,TGTGCCAGCAGTGAAGTAGCGGGGGGGCTGGAGACCCAGTACTTC
TRBD1,TRBV7-9,many,TRBJ1-4,CASSLGGQGQEKLFF,TGTGCCAGCAGCTTAGGGGGACAGGGACAGGAAAAACTGTTTTTT
TRBD1,TRBV4-2,-,TRBJ1-1,CASSPTGTETFF,TGTGCCAGCAGCCCCACCGGGACAGAGACTTTCTTT
TRBD2,TRBV7-9,few,TRBJ2-1,CASSSPTAGGPSYNEQFF,TGTGCCAGCAGCTCACCGACGGCGGGAGGACCGTCCTACAATGAGCAGTTCTTC
-,TRBV7-9,-,TRBJ2-7,CSSSLGGDEQYF,TGTTCCAGCAGCTTAGGTGGAGACGAGCAGTACTTC